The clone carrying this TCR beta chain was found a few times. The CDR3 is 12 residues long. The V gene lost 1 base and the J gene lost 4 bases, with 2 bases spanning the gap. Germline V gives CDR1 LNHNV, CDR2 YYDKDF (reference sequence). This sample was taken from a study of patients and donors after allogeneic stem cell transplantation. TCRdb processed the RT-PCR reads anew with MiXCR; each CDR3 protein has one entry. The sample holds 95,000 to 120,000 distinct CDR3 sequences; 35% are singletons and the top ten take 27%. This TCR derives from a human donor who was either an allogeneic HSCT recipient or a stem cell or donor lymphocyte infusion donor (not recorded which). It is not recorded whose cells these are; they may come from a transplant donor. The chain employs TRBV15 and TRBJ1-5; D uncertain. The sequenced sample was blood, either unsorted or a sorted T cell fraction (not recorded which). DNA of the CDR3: TGTGCCACCAGCAGAGCTAATCAGCCCCAGCATTTT. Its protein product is CATSRANQPQHF.